This passage covers 14 T cell receptor beta chains from one sample sequenced in a study of CD8 T cells in Susac syndrome. RNA amounts of about 0.5 to 1 ug underwent reverse transcription with random hexamers. TCRdb fed the immunoSEQ multiplex PCR reads into MiXCR, producing one record per CDR3 protein. The sample shows approximately 300,000 distinct CDR3 sequences, roughly 85% of them seen only once. What was sequenced was CD8+ T cells from PBMCs. These receptors originate from a human donor with multiple sclerosis.

V usage is TRBV27 and J usage is TRBJ2-7, with D perhaps matching TRBD1 or TRBD2 (5 bases each). This CDR3 contains 16 residues. The germline CDR1 and CDR2 sequences are MNHEY and SMNVEV (reference sequence). V dropped 0 bases and J dropped 0 bases, with 12 bases sitting between them. The DNA of the CDR3 is TGTGCCAGCAGTTTATCTTTGTGGGACCACTCCTACGAGCAGTACTTC. It translates to CASSLSLWDHSYEQYF.

The chain combines TRBV9 with TRBJ2-3; tentatively, D is TRBD2 (6 bases). V lost 4 bases and J lost 0, with 12 bases in between. There are 15 residues in the CDR3. Germline loops: CDR1 SGDLS, CDR2 YYNGEE. The CDR3 DNA reads as TGTGCCAGCAGCCCACGGACTACTAGCACAGATACGCAGTATTTT. This sequence encodes CASSPRTTSTDTQYF.

The chain links TRBV6-5 to TRBJ2-1; TRBD2 is a possible D gene (5 bases). Per germline, CDR1 MNHEY and CDR2 SVGAGI. V shed 2 bases and J shed 3 bases, with 11 bases lying between them. This CDR3 region has 15 residues. This chain's CDR3 is CASSYVGADYNEQFF. DNA of the CDR3: TGTGCCAGCAGTTACGTGGGAGCGGACTACAATGAGCAGTTCTTC.

The chain joins TRBV7-2 to TRBJ2-5; maybe TRBD2 (6 bases). Trimming took 0 bases from V and 2 from J, leaving 19 bases between them. There are 18 residues in the CDR3. CDR1 is SGHTA and CDR2 is FQGNSA in the germline V gene. The DNA for the CDR3 is TGTGCCAGCAGCTTAGCGCAGCTCGAGCGGGTCTTACAAGAGACCCAGTACTTC. This encodes CASSLAQLERVLQETQYF.

The V and J genes are TRBV24-1 and TRBJ2-5; 12 bases line up with TRBD2. This CDR3 comprises 16 residues. Per germline, CDR1 KGHDR and CDR2 SFDVKD. J gave up 0 bases and V 10 bases, and 8 bases lay outside the gene matches. CDR3 amino acids: CATGGTSGQNQETQYF. The CDR3 DNA is TGTGCCACGGGAGGGACTAGCGGGCAAAACCAAGAGACCCAGTACTTC.

The chain joins TRBV28 to TRBJ1-5; D remains ambiguous. Germline V lookup: CDR1 MDHEN, CDR2 SYDVKM. This CDR3 has 13 amino acids. V lost 6 bases to trimming and J lost 0 bases, with 6 bases between them. CDR3 amino acids: CASRWGSNQPQHF. The CDR3 DNA reads as TGTGCCAGCAGATGGGGTAGCAATCAGCCCCAGCATTTT.

The chain employs TRBV12-3 or TRBV12-4 and TRBJ1-1; possible D gene TRBD1, 5 bases. Trimming removed 5 bases from V and 4 bases from J, with 11 bases in between. There are 13 residues in the CDR3. CDR3 in DNA: TGTGCCAGCAGTGATGCCGGGGCCACTGAAGCTTTCTTT. Translated: CASSDAGATEAFF.

This clonotype was recorded only once. The chain joins TRBV3-1 to TRBJ2-4; D not certain. The CDR3 extends over 15 amino acids. Per germline, CDR1 LGHDT and CDR2 YNNKEL (reference sequence). The V end lost 4 bases, the J end lost 1 base, and 11 bases lay between the germline ends. The DNA for the CDR3 is TGTGCCAGCAGCCGCCATACCTGGGCCAAAAACATTCAGTACTTC. This encodes CASSRHTWAKNIQYF.

This clonotype showed up just once. The V and J genes are TRBV9 and TRBJ2-7, with 7 bases matching TRBD1. Per the germline V gene, CDR1 is SGDLS and CDR2 is YYNGEE. V shed 6 bases, J shed 3 bases, and the junction held 12 bases outside the gene matches. This CDR3 is built from 15 residues. The CDR3 loop reads CASTTGVGGGYEQYF. As DNA, the CDR3 is TGTGCCAGCACCACTGGAGTAGGGGGCGGCTACGAGCAGTACTTC.

The rearrangement joins TRBV29-1 to TRBJ2-1, with TRBD2 matching 11 bases. The V gene end was trimmed by 7 bases and the J gene end by 4 bases; junction bases not matched to a gene: 6. The germline V gene encodes CDR1 SQVTM and CDR2 ANQGSEA. There are 14 residues in the CDR3. Written as DNA, the CDR3 is TGCAGCGCACACGGGACTAGCGGTTACAATGAGCAGTTCTTC. It codes for CSAHGTSGYNEQFF.

This chain links TRBV6-5 with TRBJ2-2; 15 nucleotides align to TRBD2. In germline, CDR1 is MNHEY, CDR2 SVGAGI. This CDR3 has 20 residues. Trimming cost V 0 bases and J 4 bases; bases outside gene matches: 9. The CDR3 nucleotides read TGTGCCAGCAGTTACTCCCGGACTAGCGGGAGGGCCTCCGGCACCGGGGAGCTGTTTTTT. The encoded protein is CASSYSRTSGRASGTGELFF.

With respect to this clonotype: The junction differs from germline at one of its ends, possibly a read error. J is TRBJ1-1 and V is TRBV28, with 7 bases lining up with TRBD1. Germline values: CDR1 MDHEN, CDR2 SYDVKM. The CDR3 covers 13 residues. CDR3 amino acids: CASTLGGRTEAFF. The CDR3 bases are TGTGCCAGCACTTTAGGGGGCAGGACTGAAGCTTTCTTT.

The rearrangement links TRBV5-4 to TRBJ1-2, with D unclear. The germline gives CDR1 SGHNT, CDR2 YYREEE (reference sequence). The CDR3 contains 15 residues. V gave up 0 bases and J gave up 1 base, with 10 bases separating them. The CDR3 nucleotides read TGTGCCAGCAGCTTGGAAACTGCGGATAACTATGGCTACACCTTC. This translates into CASSLETADNYGYTF.

The chain has TRBV4-3 and TRBJ2-5; 7 bases match TRBD2. Germline V gene sequence: CDR1 LGHNA, CDR2 YSLEER. Trimming removed 0 bases from V and 5 bases from J; junction bases left unmatched: 6. The CDR3 has 15 residues. The CDR3 protein is CASSQEGREVETQYF. CDR3 sequence (DNA): TGCGCCAGCAGCCAAGAGGGGAGGGAAGTGGAGACCCAGTACTTC.